The present TCR beta chain was sequenced within a study of T-cell reconstitution after alpha-beta-depleted transplantation in children. This CDR3 is 15 amino acids long. The germline V and J ends were trimmed by 6 bases and 1 base, with 13 bases remaining between them. Preparing the TCRbeta library involved the use of unique molecular identifiers. TCRdb passed the PCR reads through MiXCR, listing each CDR3 protein once. This table has 350,000 to 400,000 distinct CDR3 sequences, 10% to 15% appearing once. This clonotype was found many times. The origin of this receptor is a human donor who donated a stem cell graft to a child with Fanconi anemia. The chain employs TRBV12-3 or TRBV12-4 and TRBJ2-1; tentative D call: TRBD1 (6 bases). This material consisted of PBMCs, taken from the stem cell graft. The CDR3 spells CASRRQQGSYNEQFF. CDR3 bases: TGTGCCAGCAGACGTCAACAGGGATCCTACAATGAGCAGTTCTTC.